This T cell receptor beta chain was identified in a study of T cell responses to AZD1222 COVID-19 vaccine. Clones were sequenced by immunoSEQ multiplex PCR, and TCRdb holds only the in-frame ones, with some missing. The data contain some 150,000 clones, approximately 86% of them singletons. V was cut by 0 bases and J by 6 bases, with 12 bases left in between. Germline V gene data show CDR1 as SGHVS and CDR2 as FNYEAQ. The CDR3 covers 14 residues. This rearrangement joins TRBV7-6 to TRBJ2-7; no firm D call. The material was peripheral blood, obtained after recovery from COVID-19. This sequence was found in an adult who had recovered from COVID-19. The CDR3 DNA reads TGTGCCAGCAGCTTAGCTTCTGGGCCCGCCGAGCAGTACTTC. Amino acids: CASSLASGPAEQYF.